This T cell receptor beta chain was retrieved from a study of blood T cell repertoires in COVID-19 (dated by TCRdb to 2020 to 2021). Broadly, across the study: Samples from collaborators originated in the United States, Italy and Spain and spanned both the acute and convalescent phases of COVID-19. The repertoires were released in a freely available public database meant as a resource for research on the immune response to SARS-CoV-2. The prospective study material was composed of cDNA or gDNA derived from T cells, B-cell-depleted T cells, or PBMCs. Samples were obtained from the ongoing ImmuneRACE study (first 160 participants) and from approximately 1,200 subjects provided by 6 global collaborators. The sample metadata nearly always contained a de-identified subject ID, COVID-19 status, age in years and sex. Where HLA class I and class II types were available, the types were taken from metadata supplied by the sample provider, not from assay-based typing. Subjects who had been exposed to COVID-19, were actively infected with it, or had recovered from it provided the deeply sampled blood TCRbeta repertoires that made up the dataset.

This clone has only a few counts. Its antigen specificity is not known. Qualities for individual bases were not recorded, and no much larger clone is one base off. Collaborating institutions collected whole blood in K2EDTA tubes following their own protocols. For TCRbeta analysis, collaborator samples were shipped as frozen whole blood, as isolated PBMCs, or as DNA extracted from either sample type. The germline V gene yields SGHTA for CDR1 and FQGNSA for CDR2. From its cysteine to its phenylalanine, the CDR3 spans 14 amino acids. The sequence is cut down to CDR3 DNA, 42 bases in frame from base 1. Clipping removes 5 bases from V and 4 bases from J, with 2 as the unmatched junction base count. TCRbeta CDR3 regions were amplified from genomic DNA using the immunoSEQ Assay, a bias-controlled multiplex PCR. The authors' analysis ran thus. Nucleated cell counts per sample were estimated from amplification of reference gene primers within the assay. To quantify the absolute abundance of each unique TCRbeta CDR3 rearrangement, sequence reads were collapsed and filtered. Productive Simpson clonality was computed per sample as the square root of Simpson's diversity index over productive rearrangements. Here the immuneACCESS table is served through TCRdb, limited to in-frame sequences with V and J called. Missing clones are a known gap in these copies; in checked studies unresolved V genes cover under half, and the rest lacks a known reason. That table furnishes V, J and clone size, whereas the DNA furnished D and trimming. The sample data list about 120,000 clones, and roughly 79% of these were observed just once. The top ten hold about 2% of the sample.

The study at large found these results: The quantity of clinical and demographic metadata differed by source and by participant and was supplied without curation.

The rearranged chain carries TRBV7-2 and TRBJ1-5, with 10 junctional bases fitting TRBD1. What was sequenced was peripheral blood. The sequence was collected from a man between 65 and 85 years old with acute or convalescent COVID-19. The CDR3 is CASSQGQGNQPQHF. The bases read TGTGCCAGCAGCCAGGGACAGGGGAATCAGCCCCAGCATTTT.